Shown below are 5 T cell receptor beta chains from a single sample sequenced in a study of beta chain features in type 1 diabetes (dated by TCRdb to 2016 to 2019). The paper as a whole reports these results and caveats: A moderate but significant shortening of TCRB CDR3 length was observed in type 1 diabetes patients in all four CD4+ subsets.

These TCRs' antigens remain unknown. The library was generated by the immunoSEQ multiplex PCR assay. The entire amount of isolated RNA was reverse transcribed using the High Capacity cDNA Reverse Transcription Kit, so the sequenced TCRB transcripts were expressed ones. TCRdb took this table from immuneACCESS and kept in-frame rearrangements with V and J called. Such tables lack part of the clones; where checked against another copy, unresolved V genes explain under half of the gap, and the rest is unexplained. The table for this sample lists hundreds of thousands of clones; roughly an eighth of them were counted only once. The biggest ten clones account for approximately 0.01% of the sample. Sequencing used naive CD4+ T cells from blood. Interpreted using the paper, the cell subset or site label stands for: true naive CD4+ T cells. These receptors were obtained from a woman younger than 30 with type 1 diabetes.

This chain links TRBV11-2 with TRBJ2-1; D is ambiguous. The CDR3 length is 12 residues. Germline V gives CDR1 SGHAT, CDR2 FQNNGV. V was pared by 5 bases and J by 4 bases, with 6 bases between. The CDR3: CASSPYYNEQFF. The CDR3, as DNA: TGTGCCAGCAGCCCCTATTACAATGAGCAGTTCTTC. Together with reference TRBV11-2 and TRBJ2-1, the CDR3 gives the full variable domain: EAGVAQSPRYKIIEKRQSVAFWCNPISGHATLYWYQQILGQGPKLLIQFQNNGVVDDSQLPKDRFSAERLKGVDSTLKIQPAKLEDSAVYLCASSPYYNEQFFGPGTRLTVL.

The chain joins TRBV27 to TRBJ2-3; 9 bases are shared with TRBD1. After removal of 9 bases from V and 0 bases from J, the junction contained 16 bases not matched to a gene. CDR1 MNHEY and CDR2 SMNVEV come from the germline V gene (reference sequence). The CDR3 consists of 18 residues. The CDR3 DNA sequence: TGTGCCAGTTGGGGGGGACAGGGTCTCCCCAAAAGCACAGATACGCAGTATTTT. Residues: CASWGGQGLPKSTDTQYF.

V usage is TRBV7-6 and J usage is TRBJ2-5, with 14 bases identical to TRBD2. Looked up from germline, CDR1 is SGHVS and CDR2 is FNYEAQ. J lost 4 bases, V lost 5 bases, and 3 bases had no gene match. CDR3 length: 15 residues. CDR3 in amino acids: CASSKGTSGRETQYF. The CDR3, as DNA: TGTGCCAGCAGCAAGGGGACTAGCGGGAGAGAGACCCAGTACTTC.

This clone was counted between two and nine times. V is TRBV4-3 and J is TRBJ1-4; TRBD1 agrees at 8 bases. From germline, CDR1 is LGHNA and CDR2 YSLEER. V trimming: 0 bases; J trimming: 8 bases; junction bases outside the gene matches: 8. This CDR3 is built from 16 residues. The DNA of the CDR3 is TGCGCCAGCAGCCAAGATCCTCAGGGGGCTAGGGAAAAACTGTTTTTT. This sequence encodes CASSQDPQGAREKLFF.

The J gene is TRBJ2-7, the V gene TRBV7-2; possible D gene TRBD1, 5 bases. V lost 5 bases to trimming and J lost 3 bases, with 14 bases between them. Per germline, CDR1 SGHTA and CDR2 FQGNSA. The CDR3 is made up of 14 amino acids. CDR3 DNA: TGTGCCAGCAGCCCACAAAGGGGATACTACGAGCAGTACTTC. Translation gives CASSPQRGYYEQYF.